This TCR beta chain was found in a study of T cells in Graves' hyperthyroidism and ophthalmopathy. Findings and caveats of the study: Stable hyperthyroidism and ophthalmopathy were separated using 13 V-J signatures.

The CDR3 regions of TCR beta were amplified from RNA transcripts. The TCR CDR3 was amplified in a first-round RT-PCR using the HTBI primer set. TCRdb itself ran the multiplex PCR reads through MiXCR, one entry per CDR3 protein. This sample carries about 640,000 distinct CDR3 sequences, just under 45% of them seen once, and the ten largest clones take less than 9%. Losses at the gene ends were 5 bases for V and 5 bases for J; bases not matched to a gene: 13. In germline, CDR1 is KGHDR, CDR2 SFDVKD. The CDR3 is 16 residues long. On this clonotype itself: The antigen is not known.

The sequenced sample consisted of peripheral blood or thyroid tissue (not recorded which). The chain uses TRBV24-1 and TRBJ1-1; 7 positions agree with TRBD1. This sequence originates from an adult man with Graves' disease, either hyperthyroidism or ophthalmopathy (not recorded which). CDR3 DNA sequence: TGTGCCACCAGTGCAGGGGGGGTGCTCTCTGGTACTGAAGCTTTCTTT. Its translation is CATSAGGVLSGTEAFF.